These T cell receptor beta chains were read from a single sample in a study of blood T cell repertoires in COVID-19. Data came from immunoSEQ multiplex PCR; TCRdb stores just in-frame clones and leaves some out. Counted here are fewer than 250,000 clones, over 70% occurring once; the ten biggest clones make up about 7.2%. Sequencing input: peripheral blood. These receptors were taken from a man in his fifties or sixties with acute or convalescent COVID-19. The CDR3 runs from the conserved cysteine through the conserved F or W. The order of the fields is V gene, J gene, D gene, clone size, CDR3 protein, CDR3 DNA. A D gene is named only where the DNA matches it firmly. Expanded clones get a size class; other rows say once, few or many, or leave the size out.

TRBV15	TRBJ2-7	.	.	CATSNGGTASYEQYF	TGTGCCACCAGCAATGGGGGGACAGCCTCCTACGAGCAGTACTTC
TRBV29-1	TRBJ1-2	TRBD1	.	CSVGPIGRGVEGYTF	TGCAGCGTTGGCCCCATAGGCAGGGGGGTAGAGGGCTACACCTTC
TRBV12-5	TRBJ2-1	.	.	CASGLGLSSYNEQFF	TGTGCTAGTGGTTTGGGCCTAAGCTCCTACAATGAGCAGTTCTTC
TRBV2	TRBJ1-6	.	.	CASSGNRVSYNSPLHF	TGTGCCAGCAGTGGAAACAGGGTATCCTATAATTCACCCCTCCACTTT
TRBV9	TRBJ2-1	TRBD2	few	CASSVGVAGEQFF	TGTGCCAGCAGCGTAGGTGTAGCGGGTGAGCAGTTCTTC
TRBV6-5	TRBJ2-2	TRBD2	.	CASSSRGTSGGELFF	TGTGCCAGCAGTTCCAGGGGGACTAGCGGCGGGGAGCTGTTTTTT
TRBV7-2	TRBJ2-2	.	.	CASSLTKGLSNTGELFF	TGTGCCAGCAGCTTGACAAAGGGACTTTCGAACACCGGGGAGCTGTTTTTT
TRBV19	TRBJ1-5	TRBD1	.	CASSTKSTGALSQPQHF	TGTGCCAGTAGTACCAAATCGACAGGGGCGCTAAGTCAGCCCCAGCATTTT
TRBV12-3/TRBV12-4	TRBJ1-2	.	.	CASSPGQTYGYTF	TGTGCCAGCAGTCCCGGACAGACCTATGGCTACACCTTC
TRBV9	TRBJ2-3	.	.	CASSVAGSTDTQYF	TGTGCCAGCAGCGTAGCGGGGAGCACAGATACGCAGTATTTT
TRBV27	TRBJ2-1	.	.	CASSLKLAAPYNEQFF	TGTGCCAGCAGTTTAAAGTTGGCGGCCCCTTACAATGAGCAGTTCTTC
TRBV7-8	TRBJ1-6	TRBD1	.	CASSLGSGQGMNSPLHF	TGTGCCAGCAGCTTAGGGAGTGGACAGGGGATGAATTCACCCCTCCACTTT
TRBV6-5	TRBJ2-3	.	.	CASSPHRTDTQYF	TGTGCCAGCAGCCCCCATCGCACAGATACGCAGTATTTT
TRBV25-1	TRBJ1-1	.	.	CASRIGLGGKAFF	TGTGCCAGCAGGATCGGTTTGGGGGGGAAAGCTTTCTTT
TRBV13	TRBJ1-4	TRBD1	.	CASSLGGQGADPIREKLFF	TGTGCCAGCAGCTTAGGGGGACAGGGGGCGGATCCCATTCGCGAAAAACTGTTTTTT
TRBV2	TRBJ1-1	.	.	CASSADSNTEAFF	TGTGCCAGCAGCGCCGACAGCAACACTGAAGCTTTCTTT
TRBV5-1	TRBJ1-5	.	.	CASSLTGLDQPQHF	TGCGCCAGCAGCCTTACAGGGCTCGATCAGCCCCAGCATTTT
TRBV5-4	TRBJ1-3	TRBD1	many	CASSLTGVADTIYF	TGTGCCAGCAGCCTGACAGGGGTGGCGGACACCATATATTTT
TRBV12-3/TRBV12-4	TRBJ1-5	.	.	CASSLVRGQPQHF	TGTGCCAGCAGTTTAGTGCGGGGCCAGCCCCAGCATTTT
TRBV18	TRBJ2-2	TRBD1	.	CASSPPYGTGVTGELFF	TGTGCCAGCTCACCACCCTATGGGACAGGGGTCACCGGGGAGCTGTTTTTT
TRBV6-5	TRBJ1-2	TRBD1	.	CASSLSGTANYGYTF	TGTGCCAGCAGCCTTTCAGGGACAGCTAACTATGGCTACACCTTC
TRBV13	TRBJ2-5	TRBD2	.	CASSPGGGPQETQYF	TGTGCCAGCAGCCCGGGGGGGGGACCGCAAGAGACCCAGTACTTC
TRBV2	TRBJ2-3	TRBD2	.	CASSVGGGFTDTQYF	TGTGCCAGCAGTGTAGGCGGGGGATTTACAGATACGCAGTATTTT
TRBV30	TRBJ1-6	.	.	CAWSVRENSPLHF	TGTGCCTGGAGTGTACGGGAGAATTCACCCCTCCACTTT
TRBV29-1	TRBJ2-2	.	once	CSVVRLDNTGELFF	TGCAGCGTTGTTAGGCTAGACAACACCGGGGAGCTGTTTTTT
TRBV12-5	TRBJ2-7	.	.	CASALGLAFHEQYF	TGTGCTAGCGCCCTTGGGCTAGCCTTCCACGAGCAGTACTTC
TRBV7-6	TRBJ1-3	.	.	CASSLEGAEVASGNTIYF	TGTGCCAGCAGCTTAGAAGGGGCGGAAGTGGCGTCTGGAAACACCATATATTTT
TRBV15	TRBJ1-3	.	.	CATSRDFGGPGNTIYF	TGTGCCACCAGCAGAGATTTCGGGGGACCTGGAAACACCATATATTTT
TRBV19	TRBJ1-1	.	.	CASQHMNTEAFF	TGTGCCAGTCAACACATGAACACTGAAGCTTTCTTT
TRBV19	TRBJ1-1	.	.	CASSPIGHLNTEAFF	TGTGCCAGTAGCCCCATAGGACACCTGAACACTGAAGCTTTCTTT
TRBV5-5	TRBJ2-4	TRBD1	.	CASSLRQGGYIQYF	TGTGCCAGCAGCCTTAGACAGGGGGGGTACATTCAGTACTTC
TRBV13	TRBJ2-4	TRBD1	.	CASSVGQGQNIQYF	TGTGCCAGCAGCGTCGGACAGGGTCAAAACATTCAGTACTTC
TRBV5-4	TRBJ2-1	TRBD1	.	CASSPKGQGALRGYNEQFF	TGTGCCAGCAGCCCGAAGGGGCAGGGGGCGCTTAGGGGCTACAATGAGCAGTTCTTC
TRBV5-1	TRBJ2-7	TRBD1	many	CASSLADVTGYYEQYF	TGCGCCAGCAGCTTGGCCGATGTGACAGGGTACTACGAGCAGTACTTC
TRBV29-1	TRBJ2-5	.	.	CSVTKGVETQYF	TGCAGCGTGACCAAGGGGGTAGAGACCCAGTACTTC
TRBV12-5	TRBJ1-5	TRBD1	.	CASGTMTGRSGNQPQHF	TGTGCTAGTGGTACCATGACAGGGAGGTCGGGCAATCAGCCCCAGCATTTT